This T cell receptor beta chain is drawn from a study of blood T cell repertoires in COVID-19. At the level of the study: Sites in the United States, Italy and Spain provided acute and convalescent COVID-19 samples. PBMCs, B-cell-depleted T cells, or T cells were the source of the cDNA or gDNA that made up the material.

This CDR3 is 12 amino acids long. V lost 10 bases to trimming and J lost 4 bases, with 11 bases between them. Germline CDR1 MNHEY, CDR2 SVGAGI. Original analysis: Reference gene primer amplification in the assay estimated nucleated cell counts. The table came from immunoSEQ multiplex PCR; TCRdb's copy has only in-frame clones and leaves some out. Clone size and the V and J calls come from that table; the DNA yielded D and trimming. Here the sample spans approximately 390,000 clones, around 87% being singletons. Sequencing used peripheral blood. The sequence derives from a woman in her sixties with COVID-19, enrolled during active disease. The chain joins TRBV6-5 to TRBJ1-5, with a possible D match to TRBD1 (5 bases). CDR3 amino acids: CATRGGNQPQHF. In DNA, the CDR3 is TGTGCCACCCGTGGGGGGAATCAGCCCCAGCATTTT.